This TCR beta chain was obtained from a study of monozygotic twins with inflammatory bowel disease. Worth noting for this clonotype: Its specificity is unknown.

Incorporation of UMIs carrying a 6-nucleotide sample barcode was performed by template switching. Each of TCRalpha and TCRbeta cDNA went through two nested PCRs, lasting 16 and 9 cycles. TCRdb reprocessed the 5' RACE reads and reports one entry per CDR3 protein, with no DNA. Its listing shows roughly 330,000 distinct CDR3 sequences. The CDR3 spans 15 residues. The germline gives CDR1 DFQATT, CDR2 SNEGSKA (reference sequence). Study-wide results and limits: Among the T cells, different subtypes could not be distinguished.

This rearrangement joins TRBV20-1 to TRBJ2-1; TCRdb's D call of TRBD2 is untestable without DNA. Specimen: blood. The TCR was taken from a human donor with ulcerative colitis or Crohn's disease, or a healthy co-twin of an affected twin (not recorded which). The chain's CDR3 is CSASGTSGAYNEQFF.